The present entry profiles one T cell receptor (beta chain) with its context. Its antigen remains unidentified. A second PCR of about 7 to 12 cycles used a sample-barcoded 5' primer and a J-beta primer mix. A 12-random-nucleotide template-switch adaptor tagged each cDNA molecule. CDR3-containing paired-end reads numbered at least 2.5 million in each sample. TCRdb processed the 5' RACE reads anew with MiXCR; each CDR3 protein has one entry. The repertoire consists of about 640,000 distinct CDR3 sequences, with around three fifths occurring once and the leading ten covering over 30%. The sample originates from a study of blood T cells in healthy people across ages. Study results and limitations: Unsorted PBMCs ruled out conclusive naive versus antigen-experienced comparison. Greater diversity and more naive CD4+ cells were seen in long-lived donors than in aged donors.

CDR3 length: 14 amino acids. The V gene's germline CDR1 is KGHSH and CDR2 LQKENI. Specimen: blood. The chain combines TRBV18 with TRBJ2-5, with D unclear. The J call may be mistaken, given a closer DNA end match to TRBJ2-7. The source is a man aged 55 to 69 in good health. This chain's CDR3 is CASSPRTDAYEQYF. The CDR3 region has the DNA TGTGCCAGCTCACCAAGGACGGACGCCTACGAGCAGTACTTC.